This T cell receptor (beta chain) was documented in a study of T cell repertoires in cytomegalovirus infection. For the study at large: Use of recently identified HLA-C-restricted and well-studied HLA-B-restricted CMV epitopes was part of the study. From public TCR beta signatures came an indication of both CMV infection and matching HLA type.

Regarding this clonotype: Its target is unknown.

TCRdb ran MiXCR on the reads and lists one entry per CDR3 protein. The sample consists of around 200,000 distinct CDR3 sequences, 35% to 45% of them appearing once. Germline assignment: CDR1 MDHEN and CDR2 SYDVKM. V was cut by 7 bases and J by 4 bases, with 16 bases left in between. The CDR3 spans 14 residues. Study results and limitations: The study found HLA-C-restricted CMV-specific TCR beta clonotypes dominating the ex vivo response.

J is TRBJ2-5 and V is TRBV28; the D gene is possibly TRBD2 (6 bases). The receptor's source is a human donor in good health (CMV status not recorded). Some clones in this sample may be carry-over from other donors' samples. Sample: CD8+ T cells from cultured PBMCs, taken from culture after CMV antigen stimulation. The CDR3 nucleotides read TGTGCCAGCACCTGGCCCGGGAGTCCAGAGACCCAGTACTTC. Its protein is CASTWPGSPETQYF.